Each of the 10 T cell receptor beta chains below was sequenced from the same sample in a study of radiation and T cells in renal cell carcinoma. Time point denoted: blood 4 weeks post-SBRT, at nephrectomy. Treatment denoted: 15 Gy SBRT to primary tumor, nephrectomy 4 weeks later. TCRdb's table, derived via immunoSEQ multiplex PCR, lists solely in-frame clones and lacks some. The profile shows tens of thousands of clones, more than 65% of them singletons. This specimen consisted of blood, obtained from a patient whose treatment included radiotherapy and nephrectomy. These receptors all come from a man in his 60s with renal cell carcinoma.

By sample share, this clone is medium-sized. CDR3 coding DNA: TGCGCCAGCAGATTAACTCGCGAATACGAGCAGTACTTC. It encodes CASRLTREYEQYF. V and J are TRBV5-1 and TRBJ2-7; no reliable D call. CDR1 SGHRS and CDR2 YFSETQ come from the germline V gene. Trimming shortened V by 5 bases and J by 4 bases, and 13 bases separated the two germline ends. This CDR3 spans 13 amino acids.

The V gene is TRBV5-5, the J gene TRBJ2-7; D not resolved. The CDR3 spans 13 residues. V gave up 0 bases and J gave up 2 bases, with 6 bases separating them. CDR1 is SGHKS, CDR2 YYEKEE, per germline (reference sequence). The CDR3 nucleotides read TGTGCCAGCAGCTTGGGGAATGCCTACGAGCAGTACTTC. Amino acid sequence: CASSLGNAYEQYF.

This clone appeared once. The chain recombines TRBV18 with TRBJ2-1, with 12 bases lining up with TRBD2. The CDR3 length is 15 residues. V was pared by 4 bases and J by 3 bases, with 1 base of the junction left unmatched. Per germline, CDR1 KGHSH and CDR2 LQKENI. CDR3 protein: CASSQTSGSYNEQFF. In DNA, the CDR3 is TGTGCCAGCTCACAGACTAGCGGGAGCTACAATGAGCAGTTCTTC. The full variable domain, rest sourced from reference TRBV18 and TRBJ2-1, is NAGVMQNPRHLVRRRGQEARLRCSPMKGHSHVYWYRQLPEEGLKFMVYLQKENIIDESGMPKERFSAEFPKEGPSILRIQQVVRGDSAAYFCASSQTSGSYNEQFFGPGTRLTVL.

The V call is TRBV7-9, the J call TRBJ1-1, with TRBD1 as a possible D gene (5 bases). Germline CDR1 reads SEHNR; CDR2 reads FQNEAQ (reference sequence). The CDR3 is made up of 15 amino acids. Trimming stripped 5 bases from V and 1 base from J, with 14 bases between. The CDR3, as DNA: TGTGCCAGCAGCCCGGGGGGAGCCCGGAACACTGAAGCTTTCTTT. It yields the protein CASSPGGARNTEAFF.

The V gene is TRBV5-6, the J gene TRBJ1-6; 7 bases map to TRBD1. The CDR3 is 14 amino acids. The ends lost 1 base at V and 9 bases at J; junction bases unmatched: 4. In germline, CDR1 is SGHDT, CDR2 YYEEEE. The CDR3 reads CASSLRTGLSPLHF. CDR3 DNA: TGTGCCAGCAGCTTGAGGACAGGTCTTTCACCCCTCCACTTT.

The chain employs TRBV18 and TRBJ1-2, with D tentatively TRBD1 (5 bases). The CDR3 runs 16 residues. The V gene's germline CDR1 is KGHSH and CDR2 LQKENI. Trimming removed 1 base at V and 2 bases at J, with 14 bases between. The DNA of the CDR3 is TGTGCCAGCTCACCACTCCTCGGGGCAGAAAACTATGGCTACACCTTC. Translating it yields CASSPLLGAENYGYTF.

The chain employs TRBV7-8 and TRBJ2-5; 10 nucleotides agree with TRBD1. Germline V gene sequence: CDR1 SGHVS, CDR2 FQNEAQ. This CDR3 is 15 amino acids long. V lost 5 bases, J lost 5 bases, and 8 bases stayed unmatched. The CDR3 DNA reads TGTGCCAGCAGCCCCGGGGGACAGGGGTTGGAGACCCAGTACTTC. Residues: CASSPGGQGLETQYF.

This sequence joins TRBV5-6 and TRBJ1-6; a weak D match, TRBD1 (5 bases). Germline values: CDR1 SGHDT, CDR2 YYEEEE. This CDR3 has 18 residues. Between the trimmed V and J ends, which lost 0 bases and 1 base, there was a span of 14 bases. CDR3 sequence: CASSLAGGVDSYNSPLHF. In nucleotides, the CDR3 is TGTGCCAGCAGCTTGGCCGGGGGGGTAGATTCCTATAATTCACCCCTCCACTTT.

The rearrangement joins TRBV7-2 to TRBJ2-3, with 9 positions matching TRBD2. V shed 1 base, J shed 4 bases, and the junction held 6 bases outside the gene matches. The germline V gene encodes CDR1 SGHTA and CDR2 FQGNSA. The CDR3 is 16 amino acids. CDR3 in DNA: TGTGCCAGCAGCTTAGTTGCGGGGGGGCGAGCAGATACGCAGTATTTT. Amino acid sequence: CASSLVAGGRADTQYF.

The chain is built from TRBV4-1 and TRBJ2-7; perhaps TRBD1 as D (6 bases). The V end lost 0 bases, the J end lost 2 bases, and 14 bases lay between the germline ends. The CDR3 covers 16 residues. Looked up from germline, CDR1 is MGHRA and CDR2 is YSYEKL. The CDR3 sequence: CASSQDSTGYPYEQYF. CDR3 nucleotides: TGCGCCAGCAGCCAAGATTCGACAGGATATCCCTACGAGCAGTACTTC.